What follows is one T cell receptor (beta chain) and its context. These data come from a study of blood T cell repertoires in COVID-19. Study at large: Spain, Italy and the United States supplied samples that represented acute and convalescent COVID-19.

Using immunoSEQ multiplex PCR, the repertoire was profiled, and TCRdb retains in-frame clones only, with some absent. The repertoire includes tens of thousands of clones, around 73% of them detected once, and over 35% sits in the top ten. J lost 2 bases, V lost 3 bases, and 8 bases had no gene match. The CDR3 loop spans 19 amino acids. In germline, CDR1 is SGHDN, CDR2 FVKESK. The rearrangement links TRBV14 to TRBJ2-6, with 12 bases that match TRBD1. The clonotype originates from an elderly man with acute or convalescent COVID-19. Material: peripheral blood. CDR3 loop: CASSQGRDRGLAGANVLTF. DNA for the CDR3: TGTGCCAGCAGCCAGGGCCGGGACAGGGGGCTTGCTGGGGCCAACGTCCTGACTTTC.